The entry below describes one T cell receptor beta chain. What it binds is unknown. This specimen includes other DNA sequences encoding the same CDR3. Assay: immunoSEQ multiplex PCR; the TCRdb copy retains only in-frame clones and omits some. The sample shows approximately 150,000 clones, 80% to 95% of them seen only once. The data are from a study of T cell responses to AZD1222 COVID-19 vaccine. Both about-4-week and about-12-week second-dose recipients were combined. Study-level results: Seropositive at baseline were only a handful of AZD1222 recipients. Repertoires were collected only later (after the peak T cell response had occurred). Females made up more of the donors, who were largely white British, and clonal diversity may have come out too low.

The clonotype comes from an adult who received the AZD1222 COVID-19 vaccine. Sequencing used peripheral blood, obtained 28 days after the second AZD1222 dose.

CDR3 bases: TGTGCCAGCAGTTACAGTCTAGCGGGGGGCTACGAGCAGTACTTC. It is translated as CASSYSLAGGYEQYF. The V call is TRBV6-5, the J call TRBJ2-7, with 11 positions matching TRBD2. Losses at the gene ends were 2 bases for V and 3 bases for J; bases not matched to a gene: 3. Germline lookup yields CDR1 MNHEY and CDR2 SVGAGI. CDR3 length: 15 residues.